What follows are 16 T cell receptor beta chains derived from one specimen sequenced in a study of beta chain features in type 1 diabetes. Study-level results: TCRB CDR3 length was moderately but significantly reduced in all four CD4+ subsets of Type 1 diabetes patients.

Isolated RNA was reverse transcribed in full, so expressed TCRB transcripts were sequenced. Measured with immunoSEQ multiplex PCR; TCRdb has only the in-frame clones, and not every one. The top ten clones hold roughly 0.12% of a sample with around 710,000 clones, around 12% of them seen once. Their antigens remain unidentified. Sequenced: naive CD4+ T cells from blood. These receptors were taken from a young man with type 1 diabetes.

The chain is built from TRBV7-9 and TRBJ2-7, with 7 bases that match TRBD1. V gave up 4 bases and J gave up 3 bases; unmatched junction bases: 6. This CDR3 is built from 14 residues. Germline V lookup: CDR1 SEHNR, CDR2 FQNEAQ (reference sequence). The CDR3, as DNA: TGTGCCAGCAGCTCCCTGGGACAGCTCTACGAGCAGTACTTC. This encodes CASSSLGQLYEQYF.

This clone was detected only a few times. This chain links TRBV11-1 with TRBJ2-7; D is unresolved. Germline loops: CDR1 SGHAT, CDR2 FQDESV (reference sequence). The CDR3 is 12 amino acids. V shed 1 base and J shed 3 bases, with 4 bases lying between them. The CDR3 DNA is TGTGCCAGCAGCTTAGACTTCTACGAGCAGTACTTC. This translates into CASSLDFYEQYF.

The chain employs TRBV6-5 and TRBJ1-2; D remains ambiguous. Germline CDR1 reads MNHEY; CDR2 reads SVGAGI. The CDR3 is 14 amino acids. Between the trimmed V and J ends, which lost 2 bases and 5 bases, there was a span of 12 bases. CDR3 in amino acids: CASSYSRSWYGYTF. Here the CDR3 DNA reads TGTGCCAGCAGTTACAGCAGGTCTTGGTATGGCTACACCTTC.

This clone has a handful of counts. Distinct nucleotide sequences in the sample also encode this CDR3. This chain uses TRBV4-3 with TRBJ2-2; unclear D gene. The germline V gene encodes CDR1 LGHNA and CDR2 YSLEER. V was trimmed by 0 bases and J by 5 bases, leaving 7 bases between them. The CDR3 is 14 residues long. The CDR3: CASSQDLGTGELFF. The CDR3 coding sequence is TGCGCCAGCAGCCAAGATTTGGGGACCGGGGAGCTGTTTTTT.

This clone was observed a handful of times. This chain links TRBV25-1 with TRBJ1-1; TRBD1 agrees at 10 bases. V shed 5 bases and J 4 bases; nucleotides not matched to a gene: 4. This CDR3 region has 14 residues. Germline V gene sequence: CDR1 MGHDK, CDR2 SYGVNS. The CDR3 DNA sequence: TGTGCCAGCAGTTGGACAGGGGGATTCACTGAAGCTTTCTTT. This translates into CASSWTGGFTEAFF.

This clone was seen a handful of times. This chain connects TRBV15 to TRBJ2-3; 7 bases are shared with TRBD2. Germline V gene lookup returns CDR1 LNHNV and CDR2 YYDKDF (reference sequence). The V segment lost 3 bases and the J segment 3 bases; nucleotides outside the gene matches: 9. This CDR3 has 16 residues. The CDR3 here is CATSSPRGGGTDTQYF. In DNA form, the CDR3 reads TGTGCCACCAGCAGCCCGAGGGGCGGGGGTACAGATACGCAGTATTTT. Filled out from reference TRBV15 and TRBJ2-3, the complete variable domain reads DAMVIQNPRYQVTQFGKPVTLSCSQTLNHNVMYWYQQKSSQAPKLLFHYYDKDFNNEADTPDNFQSRRPNTSFCFLDIRSPGLGDTAMYLCATSSPRGGGTDTQYFGPGTRLTVL.

This clone was seen a few times. The rearrangement uses TRBV7-2 and TRBJ2-3; D possibly matches TRBD1 or TRBD2 (5 bases each). Trimming stripped 8 bases from V and 2 bases from J, with 14 bases between. This CDR3 is built from 14 residues. Per germline, CDR1 SGHTA and CDR2 FQGNSA. The CDR3 DNA is TGTGCCAGCGGCCTACTAGGGACCACAGATACGCAGTATTTT. This codes for CASGLLGTTDTQYF.

The chain employs TRBV14 and TRBJ2-3, with 8 nucleotides matching TRBD1. There are 15 residues in the CDR3. Trimming took 1 base from V and 5 from J; bases not matched to a gene: 5. CDR1 and CDR2 (germline): SGHDN, FVKESK. CDR3 protein: CASSQGRGLLDTQYF. CDR3 DNA: TGTGCCAGCAGCCAAGGCAGGGGGCTTCTAGATACGCAGTATTTT.

CDR3 nucleotides: TGTGCCAGCAGCTCATACGGACAGGGAGGCAATTCACCCCTCCACTTT. This translates into CASSSYGQGGNSPLHF. The chain is built from TRBV13 and TRBJ1-6, with TRBD1 matching 8 bases. CDR1 is PRHDT, CDR2 FYEKMQ, per germline (reference sequence). This CDR3 contains 16 residues. V lost 4 bases and J lost 7; bases outside the gene matches: 9.

This clone was recorded a few times. The chain has TRBV29-1 and TRBJ1-4, with 10 nucleotides matching TRBD1. CDR1 and CDR2 (germline): SQVTM, ANQGSEA. J lost 8 bases, V lost 7 bases, and 10 bases had no gene match. The CDR3 has 14 amino acids. Here the CDR3 reads CSAATGGIGEKLFF. CDR3 DNA sequence: TGCAGCGCTGCGACAGGGGGCATCGGAGAAAAACTGTTTTTT.

This clone turned up a few times. The CDR3: CASSVAASGGSGETQYF. In DNA form, the CDR3 reads TGTGCCAGCAGCGTAGCGGCTAGCGGGGGATCCGGGGAGACCCAGTACTTC. This chain links TRBV9 with TRBJ2-5, with 10 nucleotides matching TRBD2. V trimming: 0 bases; J trimming: 5 bases; junction bases outside the gene matches: 10. CDR1 is SGDLS, CDR2 YYNGEE, per germline. This CDR3 comprises 17 residues. The full variable domain, completed using reference TRBV9 and TRBJ2-5, is DSGVTQTPKHLITATGQRVTLRCSPRSGDLSVYWYQQSLDQGLQFLIQYYNGEERAKGNILERFSAQQFPDLHSELNLSSLELGDSALYFCASSVAASGGSGETQYFGPGTRLLVL.

In DNA form, the CDR3 reads TGCACCAGCAGCGGCGACTTCAGGGGCGAAGAGACCCAGTACTTC. It specifies CTSSGDFRGEETQYF. The chain recombines TRBV1 with TRBJ2-5; TRBD1, the table's D call, was not compared with the DNA. TRBV1 is noted as a pseudogene. This CDR3 comprises 15 residues.

This clone was counted only a few times. V is TRBV29-1 and J is TRBJ2-5; D uncertain. V lost 4 bases and J lost 2, with 8 bases in between. The CDR3 spans 12 residues. The V gene's germline CDR1 is SQVTM and CDR2 ANQGSEA. The CDR3 protein is CSVGIVQETQYF. DNA of the CDR3: TGCAGCGTTGGAATAGTACAAGAGACCCAGTACTTC. Using reference TRBV29-1 and TRBJ2-5 for the parts outside the CDR3, the full variable domain is SAVISQKPSRDICQRGTSLTIQCQVDSQVTMMFWYRQQPGQSLTLIATANQGSEATYESGFVIDKFPISRPNLTFSTLTVSNMSPEDSSIYLCSVGIVQETQYFGPGTRLLVL.

The J gene is TRBJ1-2, the V gene TRBV2; D is unresolved. This CDR3 has 12 amino acids. Trimming left V 3 bases short and J 8 bases short, with 10 bases between. Germline values: CDR1 SNHLY, CDR2 FYNNEI. The CDR3 DNA reads as TGTGCCAGCAGTGAGGGCCAACGCGGCTACACCTTC. Translating it yields CASSEGQRGYTF.

The J gene is TRBJ1-4, the V gene TRBV13, with D possibly being TRBD1 (6 bases). In germline, CDR1 is PRHDT, CDR2 FYEKMQ (reference sequence). V was trimmed by 4 bases and J by 4 bases, leaving 13 bases between them. The CDR3 runs 15 residues. CDR3: CASSSPDSLNEKLFF. Here the CDR3 DNA reads TGTGCCAGCAGCTCGCCGGACAGCCTTAATGAAAAACTGTTTTTT.

There are a few counts of this clone. V usage is TRBV5-1 and J usage is TRBJ2-1; 8 bases align to TRBD2. V lost 4 bases and J lost 5; bases outside the gene matches: 14. CDR3 size: 17 residues. Per the germline V gene, CDR1 is SGHRS and CDR2 is YFSETQ. CDR3 protein: CASSLTPPRGADNEQFF. As DNA, the CDR3 is TGCGCCAGCAGCCTGACCCCCCCGCGGGGGGCCGACAATGAGCAGTTCTTC. The whole variable domain, filled in from reference TRBV5-1 and TRBJ2-1, reads KAGVTQTPRYLIKTRGQQVTLSCSPISGHRSVSWYQQTPGQGLQFLFEYFSETQRNKGNFPGRFSGRQFSNSRSEMNVSTLELGDSALYLCASSLTPPRGADNEQFFGPGTRLTVL.